Described below is a single T cell receptor (beta chain) sequence and its context. Participant-reported clinical history was the basis for cohort assignment. Participants in the exposed group had met a COVID-19 case in the 2 weeks before joining the study. Here immunoSEQ multiplex PCR was the method, and the copy in TCRdb shows in-frame clones only, minus some. The data contain 200,000 to 250,000 clones, 90% of them singletons. The CDR3 is 15 residues long. The J segment lost 5 bases and the V segment lost 4 bases, leaving 8 bases of the junction unmatched. Looked up from germline, CDR1 is MGHRA and CDR2 is YSYEKL. The data are from a study of blood T cell repertoires in COVID-19. Looking at the study overall: Samples of COVID-19 (acute and convalescent) were obtained from the United States, Italy and Spain.

The sample consisted of PBMCs or T cells enriched from blood (not recorded which). The chain employs TRBV4-1 and TRBJ1-1, with 9 bases identical to TRBD1. The sequence came from a man in his fifties who had been exposed to COVID-19. CDR3 loop: CASSPTGGAGTEAFF. CDR3 nucleotides: TGCGCCAGCAGCCCCACAGGGGGCGCGGGGACTGAAGCTTTCTTT.